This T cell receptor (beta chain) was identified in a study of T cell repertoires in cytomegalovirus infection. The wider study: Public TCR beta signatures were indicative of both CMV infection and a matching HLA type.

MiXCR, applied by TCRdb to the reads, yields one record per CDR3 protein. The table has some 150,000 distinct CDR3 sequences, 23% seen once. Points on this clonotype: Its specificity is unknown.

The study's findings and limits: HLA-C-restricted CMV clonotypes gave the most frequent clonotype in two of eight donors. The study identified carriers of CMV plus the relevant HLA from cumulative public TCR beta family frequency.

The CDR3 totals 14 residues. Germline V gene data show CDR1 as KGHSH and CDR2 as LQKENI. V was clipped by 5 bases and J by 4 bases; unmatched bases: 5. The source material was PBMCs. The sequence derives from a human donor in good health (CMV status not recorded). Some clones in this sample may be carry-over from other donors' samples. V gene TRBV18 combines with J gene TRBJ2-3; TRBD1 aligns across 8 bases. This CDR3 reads CASSADRVADTQYF. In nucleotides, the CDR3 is TGTGCCAGCTCAGCGGACAGGGTGGCAGATACGCAGTATTTT.